Listed here are 10 T cell receptor beta chains from one sample, sequenced in a study of cytomegalovirus exposure and HLA in healthy donors. The PCR contained 60 Vbeta and 13 Jbeta primers. Here immunoSEQ multiplex PCR was the method, and the copy in TCRdb shows in-frame clones only, minus some. This sample has more than 90,000 clones, with around four fifths found just once. The sequencing input was PBMCs. Receptors were obtained from a woman in her 40s in good health and CMV-seronegative.

This chain uses TRBV7-2 with TRBJ2-7; 9 positions agree with TRBD1. Looked up from germline, CDR1 is SGHTA and CDR2 is FQGNSA. The CDR3 consists of 12 residues. Trimming at V came to 6 bases and at J to 6 bases, leaving 3 bases not matched to a gene. CDR3 loop: CASSTGGPEQYF. DNA of the CDR3: TGTGCCAGCAGTACAGGGGGCCCCGAGCAGTACTTC.

This chain's CDR3 is CASSVDLGTAYEQYF. CDR3 bases: TGTGCCAGCAGCGTAGACTTGGGCACGGCCTACGAGCAGTACTTC. The gene calls are TRBV9 and TRBJ2-7; D is ambiguous. CDR1 SGDLS and CDR2 YYNGEE come from the germline V gene. This CDR3 has 15 residues. Trimming removed 0 bases from V and 2 bases from J, with 12 bases in between.

This clone showed up just once. The chain has TRBV28 and TRBJ1-2, with D possibly TRBD1 on 6 matching bases. The CDR3 runs to 16 residues. V was pared by 3 bases and J by 4 bases, with 18 bases between. Per the germline V gene, CDR1 is MDHEN and CDR2 is SYDVKM. The CDR3 nucleotides read TGTGCCAGCAGTTTCGGGGACACCTTAGGGGTCTATGGCTACACCTTC. It yields the protein CASSFGDTLGVYGYTF.

J is TRBJ1-2 and V is TRBV11-2; tentative D call: TRBD1 (6 bases). From germline, CDR1 is SGHAT and CDR2 FQNNGV. The CDR3 covers 15 residues. The V and J ends lost 1 base and 4 bases respectively, with 13 bases between them. The CDR3 here is CASSLGAGAIYGYTF. The CDR3 coding sequence is TGTGCCAGCAGCTTAGGAGCAGGGGCGATCTATGGCTACACCTTC.

The V call is TRBV7-2, the J call TRBJ1-3; D is unclear. Germline CDR1 SGHTA, CDR2 FQGNSA. The CDR3 length is 14 residues. The V and J ends lost 8 bases and 2 bases respectively, with 13 bases between them. The CDR3 nucleotides are TGTGCCAGCCACCCAGCAGGCCCTGGAAACACCATATATTTT. It codes for CASHPAGPGNTIYF.

The rearrangement joins TRBV11-2 to TRBJ1-4, with TRBD1 matching 8 bases. After removal of 5 bases from V and 6 bases from J, the junction contained 8 bases not matched to a gene. CDR3 length: 15 residues. From germline, CDR1 is SGHAT and CDR2 FQNNGV. CDR3 coding DNA: TGTGCCAGCAGCCACGACAGGGGCGAGGATGAAAAACTGTTTTTT. Amino acids: CASSHDRGEDEKLFF.

The chain couples TRBV10-2 to TRBJ1-3; a weak D match, TRBD1 (5 bases). Trimming removed 4 bases at V and 0 bases at J, with 7 bases between. The CDR3 length is 14 residues. Per the germline V gene, CDR1 is WSHSY and CDR2 is SAAADI. CDR3 in DNA: TGCGCCAGCAGTGGACAGCTCTCTGGAAACACCATATATTTT. Its translation: CASSGQLSGNTIYF.

This clone has a handful of counts. The chain recombines TRBV5-1 with TRBJ1-4; tentative D call: TRBD1 (5 bases). The CDR3 runs 17 residues. In germline, CDR1 is SGHRS, CDR2 YFSETQ. V shed 1 base and J shed 2 bases, with 15 bases lying between them. The DNA of the CDR3 is TGCGCCAGCAGCTTGAGCGCTGACAGCCAGACTAATGAAAAACTGTTTTTT. It encodes CASSLSADSQTNEKLFF.

This sequence joins TRBV28 and TRBJ2-4; D is perhaps TRBD1 (5 bases). V gave up 3 bases and J gave up 9 bases, with 9 bases separating them. The CDR3 covers 12 residues. The germline CDR1 and CDR2 sequences are MDHEN and SYDVKM. CDR3 coding DNA: TGTGCCAGCAGTTTGATTCAGGGCATTCAGTACTTC. It translates to CASSLIQGIQYF.

In its sample, this clone was seen once. This chain links TRBV19 with TRBJ1-3; D call uncertain. The CDR3 spans 12 residues. The V end lost 11 bases, the J end lost 11 bases, and 19 bases lay between the germline ends. Germline V gives CDR1 LNHDA, CDR2 SQIVND (reference sequence). The CDR3 DNA sequence: TGTGCCTCAATAGACCCTTGGCGGGCCATATATTTT. Its translation: CASIDPWRAIYF.